Reported below is one T cell receptor (beta chain). Using approximately 200 ng DNA, 30,000 to 35,000 T cell genomes, the sorted-subset replicate PCRs were run. Repertoires were generated with immunoSEQ multiplex PCR, while TCRdb's copy carries only in-frame clones and drops some. Here the sample spans about 2.3 million clones, 85% to 95% being singletons. The data stem from a study of shared clonotypes between healthy human individuals. Background on the study: A couple of women and three men aged 18 to 49 made up the donors.

The sequence was collected from a man younger than 35 in good health. Some clones in this sample may be carry-over from other donors' samples. The sample taken for sequencing was naive CD4+ T cells from PBMCs. The subset is: CD45RA+ positively selected.

The CDR3 DNA is TGCGCCAGCAGCCCGAAACCCGGGCCAATGGGGGGCGGACAGCCCCAGCATTTT. Residues: CASSPKPGPMGGGQPQHF. The genes are TRBV4-1 and TRBJ1-5, with D maybe TRBD1 (6 bases). Trimming left V 4 bases short and J 7 bases short, with 26 bases between. Germline V gives CDR1 MGHRA, CDR2 YSYEKL. This CDR3 is built from 18 residues.